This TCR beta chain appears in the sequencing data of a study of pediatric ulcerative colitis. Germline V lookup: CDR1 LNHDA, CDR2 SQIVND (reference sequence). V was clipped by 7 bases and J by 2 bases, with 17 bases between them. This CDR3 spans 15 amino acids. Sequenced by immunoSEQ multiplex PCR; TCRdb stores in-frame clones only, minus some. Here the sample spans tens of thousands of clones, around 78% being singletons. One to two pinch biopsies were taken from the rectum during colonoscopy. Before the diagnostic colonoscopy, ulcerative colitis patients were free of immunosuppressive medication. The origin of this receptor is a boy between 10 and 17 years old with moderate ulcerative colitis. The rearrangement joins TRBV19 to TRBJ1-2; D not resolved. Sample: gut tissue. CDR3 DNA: TGTGCCAGTACCGATCTGGGCGCAGCGAACTATGGCTACACCTTC. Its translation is CASTDLGAANYGYTF.